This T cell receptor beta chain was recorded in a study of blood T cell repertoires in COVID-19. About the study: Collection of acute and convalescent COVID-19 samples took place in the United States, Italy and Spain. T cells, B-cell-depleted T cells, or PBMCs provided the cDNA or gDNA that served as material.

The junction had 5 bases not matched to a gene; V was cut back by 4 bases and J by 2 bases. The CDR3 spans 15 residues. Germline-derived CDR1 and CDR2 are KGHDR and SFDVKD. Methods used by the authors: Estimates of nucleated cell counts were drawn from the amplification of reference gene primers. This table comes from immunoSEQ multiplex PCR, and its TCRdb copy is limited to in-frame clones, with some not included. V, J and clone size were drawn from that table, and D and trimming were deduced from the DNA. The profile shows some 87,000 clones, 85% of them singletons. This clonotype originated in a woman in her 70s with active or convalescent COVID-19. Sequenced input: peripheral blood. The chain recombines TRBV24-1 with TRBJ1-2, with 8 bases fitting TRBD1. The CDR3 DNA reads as TGTGCCACCAGTGAAAGCCGGACAGGGAACTATGGCTACACCTTC. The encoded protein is CATSESRTGNYGYTF.